Listed below are T cell receptor beta chains from one sample, sequenced in a study of blood T cell repertoires in COVID-19. Assay: immunoSEQ multiplex PCR; the TCRdb copy retains only in-frame clones and omits some. The sample carries about half a million clones, about nine tenths recorded once. The sequencing sample was made of PBMCs or T cells enriched from blood (not recorded which). The source of these receptors is a woman aged 55-70 years who had recovered from COVID-19. CDR3s include the opening cysteine and the closing phenylalanine or tryptophan. The D gene is left open where the match is weak. Some rows have no size entry. The others give once, few or many, or a class for an expanded clone.

CDR3 length,D gene,J gene,V gene,clone size,CDR3 DNA,CDR3 protein
13,NA,TRBJ1-5,TRBV21-1,NA,TGTGCCAGCAGTATTAGAGGAAATCAGCCCCAGCATTTT,CASSIRGNQPQHF
14,NA,TRBJ1-2,TRBV21-1,NA,TGTGCCAGCCTCAAGGACAGGGAGGCCTATGGCTACACCTTC,CASLKDREAYGYTF
15,TRBD1,TRBJ1-2,TRBV19,NA,TGTGCCAGTAGTATAGCCGACAGGGGCGGATATGGCTACACCTTC,CASSIADRGGYGYTF
18,TRBD2,TRBJ2-1,TRBV15,NA,TGTGCCACCAGCACTTGGACGCCGGGACTAGCGGGGGGTAATGAGCAGTTCTTC,CATSTWTPGLAGGNEQFF
14,NA,TRBJ1-2,TRBV7-2,NA,TGTGCCAGCAGCTTACGAGTAGACTCCTATGGCTACACCTTC,CASSLRVDSYGYTF
14,NA,TRBJ2-1,TRBV24-1,NA,TGTGCCACTCAGGGGAATAGCTCCTACAATGAGCAGTTCTTC,CATQGNSSYNEQFF
12,NA,TRBJ2-7,TRBV2,NA,TGTGCCAGCAGTCATGAGCACTACGAGCAGTACTTC,CASSHEHYEQYF
15,TRBD1,TRBJ1-2,TRBV6-6,NA,TGTGCCAGCAGTTACTCTGGACCAGGGGGCTATGGCTACACCTTC,CASSYSGPGGYGYTF
15,NA,TRBJ1-3,TRBV6-5,NA,TGTGCCAGCAGCTTACGGGGGGCGCGTGGAAACACCATATATTTT,CASSLRGARGNTIYF
18,NA,TRBJ2-4,TRBV21-1,NA,TGTGCCAGCAGCTCCGGGGGGAGCAGCCCACGGGCCAAAAACATTCAGTACTTC,CASSSGGSSPRAKNIQYF
19,TRBD2,TRBJ2-3,TRBV27,NA,TGTGCCAGCAGTCCTAGGCGGACTAGCGGGGGGAGAGGGATAGATACGCAGTATTTT,CASSPRRTSGGRGIDTQYF
15,NA,TRBJ1-6,TRBV19,once,TGTGCCAGTACCCTAACGAGCTCCTATAATTCACCCCTCCACTTT,CASTLTSSYNSPLHF
15,NA,TRBJ1-2,TRBV18,NA,TGTGCCAGCTCACCTCTGGACACGAACAACTATGGCTACACCTTC,CASSPLDTNNYGYTF
14,NA,TRBJ1-3,TRBV3-1/TRBV3-2,NA,TGTGCCAGCAACCTGCAGGGGACTGGAAACACCATATATTTT,CASNLQGTGNTIYF
12,NA,TRBJ1-1,TRBV6-5,once,TGTGCCAGCGTTAGAGAGAACACTGAAGCTTTCTTT,CASVRENTEAFF
14,NA,TRBJ2-5,TRBV9,NA,TGTGCCAGCAGCGCACGGGGGAACCCGGAGACCCAGTACTTC,CASSARGNPETQYF
14,TRBD1,TRBJ1-5,TRBV10-3,NA,TGTGCCATCAGAGGGGGCGCGGACAATCAGCCCCAGCATTTT,CAIRGGADNQPQHF
16,TRBD2,TRBJ2-2,TRBV2,once,TGTGCCAGCAGTGACGGGCTAGCGGCGAACACCGGGGAGCTGTTTTTT,CASSDGLAANTGELFF
14,NA,TRBJ2-5,TRBV9,NA,TGTGCCAGCAGCCAGGTGGGGCGAGGAGAGACCCAGTACTTC,CASSQVGRGETQYF
14,TRBD1,TRBJ1-4,TRBV7-9,few,TGTGCCAGCAGCAAGGGACAGAGTAATGAAAAACTGTTTTTT,CASSKGQSNEKLFF
13,NA,TRBJ1-2,TRBV7-9,few,TGTGCCAGCAGCTTAGCTATTAACTATGGCTACACCTTC,CASSLAINYGYTF
13,NA,TRBJ1-1,TRBV7-9,few,TGTGCCAGCAGCTTGAAGGAGACCACTGAAGCTTTCTTT,CASSLKETTEAFF
15,TRBD1,TRBJ1-5,TRBV4-1,NA,TGCGCCAGCAGCCAAGGGACAGGGACCAATCAGCCCCAGCATTTT,CASSQGTGTNQPQHF
15,NA,TRBJ1-3,TRBV30,once,TGTGCCTGGAGTGCGGGGGGAACGACTGGAAACACCATATATTTT,CAWSAGGTTGNTIYF
11,NA,TRBJ1-1,TRBV4-2,NA,TGTGCCAGCCAGGTTGGTACTGAAGCTTTCTTT,CASQVGTEAFF